The 28 T cell receptor beta chains listed next were all sequenced from one sample in a study of T cell repertoires in cytomegalovirus infection. Each CDR3 protein gets one entry after TCRdb re-called the reads with MiXCR. Of over 100,000 distinct CDR3 sequences listed, more than 15% are singletons. Sequencing was carried out using PBMCs. These TCRs come from a human donor in good health (CMV status not recorded). Some clones in this sample may be carry-over from other donors' samples.

The rearrangement links TRBV29-1 to TRBJ2-3; D is perhaps TRBD1 (5 bases). Germline V gene sequence: CDR1 SQVTM, CDR2 ANQGSEA. This CDR3 region has 13 residues. Trimming stripped 4 bases from V and 5 bases from J, with 13 bases between. The CDR3 spells CSVGPSGQDTQYF. The CDR3 bases are TGCAGCGTTGGGCCCTCCGGACAAGATACGCAGTATTTT.

This clonotype was recorded only once. A much more abundant neighbour one base away suggests this may be a read error. The chain recombines TRBV7-2 with TRBJ1-1; D is unclear. This CDR3 spans 14 amino acids. The germline V gene encodes CDR1 SGHTA and CDR2 FQGNSA. CDR3: CDSNPGRQNTEAFF. The CDR3, as DNA: TGTGACAGCAACCCCGGGAGGCAGAACACTGAAGCTTTCTTT. Combining the CDR3 with reference TRBV7-2 and TRBJ1-1 gives the whole variable domain GAGVSQSPSNKVTEKGKDVELRCDPISGHTALYWYRQSLGQGLEFLIYFQGNSAPDKSGLPSDRFSAERTGGSVSTLTIQRTQQEDSAVYLCDSNPGRQNTEAFFGQGTRLTVV.

The chain couples TRBV7-9 to TRBJ1-6; D not certain. V lost 1 base, J lost 4 bases, and 5 bases lay in between. This CDR3 contains 14 residues. Germline loops: CDR1 SEHNR, CDR2 FQNEAQ (reference sequence). The CDR3 coding sequence is TGTGCCAGCAGCTTAGAACGGTATAATTCACCCCTCCACTTT. It is translated as CASSLERYNSPLHF.

This clonotype was counted a few times. The chain combines TRBV29-1 with TRBJ1-1, with 8 bases aligning to TRBD1. CDR3 length: 13 residues. Germline V gives CDR1 SQVTM, CDR2 ANQGSEA. V lost 7 bases to trimming and J lost 3 bases; unmatched junction nucleotides: 7. CDR3 sequence: CSGRTGMDTEAFF. Here the CDR3 DNA reads TGCAGCGGGAGGACAGGGATGGACACTGAAGCTTTCTTT. Combining the CDR3 with reference TRBV29-1 and TRBJ1-1 gives the whole variable domain SAVISQKPSRDICQRGTSLTIQCQVDSQVTMMFWYRQQPGQSLTLIATANQGSEATYESGFVIDKFPISRPNLTFSTLTVSNMSPEDSSIYLCSGRTGMDTEAFFGQGTRLTVV.

This clonotype was found a few times. This chain uses TRBV10-3 with TRBJ1-5; the D gene is possibly TRBD1 (5 bases). Trimming stripped 2 bases from V and 3 bases from J, with 8 bases between. Per germline, CDR1 ENHRY and CDR2 SYGVKD. The CDR3 extends over 14 amino acids. This CDR3 is CAISEQGYNQPQHF. The CDR3 nucleotides read TGTGCCATCAGTGAGCAGGGATACAATCAGCCCCAGCATTTT.

Only a few counts were recorded for this clonotype. The chain carries TRBV5-5 and TRBJ1-2; a weak D match, TRBD1 (5 bases). Trimming took off 2 bases at V and 2 bases at J, with 13 bases between the two ends. Per germline, CDR1 SGHKS and CDR2 YYEKEE (reference sequence). The CDR3 length is 15 residues. CDR3 coding DNA: TGTGCCAGCAGCTTCGAAGGACATCCCAACTATGGCTACACCTTC. Translation: CASSFEGHPNYGYTF.

This clonotype came up many times. This chain connects TRBV5-1 to TRBJ1-1; TRBD1 matches 7 bases. V dropped 0 bases and J dropped 5; count of bases not matched to a gene: 4. The germline gives CDR1 SGHRS, CDR2 YFSETQ. The CDR3 covers 14 residues. In DNA form, the CDR3 reads TGCGCCAGCAGCTTGGAACAGGGGCGGACTGAAGCTTTCTTT. Translated: CASSLEQGRTEAFF.

This clonotype was recorded at least ten times. The chain carries TRBV7-2 and TRBJ1-5; D remains ambiguous. The CDR3 runs 14 residues. Germline lookup yields CDR1 SGHTA and CDR2 FQGNSA. Trimming took off 3 bases at V and 0 bases at J, with 6 bases between the two ends. Here the CDR3 reads CASSFSVSNQPQHF. Written as DNA, the CDR3 is TGTGCCAGCAGCTTTTCGGTTAGCAATCAGCCCCAGCATTTT.

This clonotype was seen only a few times. The genes are TRBV18 and TRBJ2-5; 12 bases are a match to TRBD2. The CDR3 runs 15 residues. V lost 2 bases and J lost 5; bases outside the gene matches: 3. CDR1 KGHSH and CDR2 LQKENI come from the germline V gene. CDR3 sequence: CASSPTGLAGETQYF. CDR3 nucleotides: TGTGCCAGCTCACCAACGGGACTAGCGGGCGAGACCCAGTACTTC.

The chain couples TRBV11-2 to TRBJ1-2; possibly TRBD1 for D (5 bases). Trimming removed 3 bases from V and 14 bases from J, with 22 bases in between. This CDR3 has 14 amino acids. The germline CDR1 and CDR2 sequences are SGHAT and FQNNGV. The CDR3 protein is CASSLGSPTGSGTF. CDR3 in DNA: TGTGCCAGCAGCTTGGGGAGCCCAACAGGTTCGGGGACCTTC.

The chain recombines TRBV4-3 with TRBJ1-6; D unclear. The CDR3 is 16 residues long. In germline, CDR1 is LGHNA, CDR2 YSLEER. V was pared by 0 bases and J by 0 bases, with 6 bases between. CDR3 sequence (DNA): TGCGCCAGCAGCCAAGATTTGAGCTCCTATAATTCACCCCTCCACTTT. It codes for CASSQDLSSYNSPLHF.

The rearrangement joins TRBV7-3 to TRBJ2-7, with D perhaps TRBD1 or TRBD2 (6 bases each). This CDR3 region has 13 residues. Germline V gene lookup returns CDR1 SGHTA and CDR2 FQGTGA. Trimming pared 2 bases from V and 6 bases from J, leaving 11 bases between. The CDR3 protein is CASSLGGGGEQYF. CDR3 nucleotide sequence: TGTGCCAGCAGCTTAGGAGGGGGTGGCGAGCAGTACTTC.

This clonotype was found many times. This chain joins TRBV11-2 and TRBJ2-7, with 8 bases fitting TRBD1. CDR1 is SGHAT, CDR2 FQNNGV, per germline. V was clipped by 5 bases and J by 4 bases; unmatched bases: 4. The CDR3 is 13 amino acids. For the CDR3, the DNA is TGTGCCAGCAGCCAGGGACAGGAGTACGAGCAGTACTTC. Translation: CASSQGQEYEQYF.

A few counts support this clonotype. This chain connects TRBV6-2 or TRBV6-3 to TRBJ2-3, with D unresolved. The CDR3 loop spans 13 amino acids. V gave up 6 bases and J gave up 0 bases, with 7 bases separating them. Germline loops: CDR1 MNHEY, CDR2 SVGEGT. The CDR3 region is CASRTTSTDTQYF. Written as DNA, the CDR3 is TGTGCCAGCAGAACGACAAGCACAGATACGCAGTATTTT.

The chain links TRBV6-5 to TRBJ1-2; 10 nucleotides match TRBD1. The CDR3 has 14 residues. In germline, CDR1 is MNHEY, CDR2 SVGAGI. J lost 2 bases, V lost 8 bases, and 5 bases had no gene match. CDR3 residues: CASGPGQGNYGYTF. The CDR3 nucleotides are TGTGCCAGCGGTCCGGGACAGGGGAACTATGGCTACACCTTC.

This clonotype has more than one count but fewer than ten. The chain couples TRBV29-1 to TRBJ1-4; 7 bases fit TRBD1. The CDR3 consists of 13 residues. Germline V lookup: CDR1 SQVTM, CDR2 ANQGSEA. With 6 bases clipped from V and 4 bases from J, the junction kept 5 bases outside the gene matches. The CDR3 protein is CSVRGRDNEKLFF. CDR3 bases: TGCAGCGTGAGGGGGCGGGATAATGAAAAACTGTTTTTT.

V is TRBV10-3 and J is TRBJ1-1; 8 bases line up with TRBD1. Germline CDR1 is ENHRY and CDR2 is SYGVKD. V lost 10 bases, J lost 1 base, and 11 bases stayed unmatched. This CDR3 comprises 15 residues. CDR3 region: CASTRGHDGNTEAFF. In DNA, the CDR3 is TGTGCCAGCACCAGGGGGCACGACGGGAACACTGAAGCTTTCTTT.

The chain joins TRBV9 to TRBJ1-1; no reliable D call. CDR3 length: 13 residues. The V gene lost 6 bases and the J gene lost 0 bases, with 9 bases spanning the gap. CDR1 is SGDLS and CDR2 is YYNGEE in the germline V gene. CDR3 DNA: TGTGCCAGCACCCGAGGAGTGAACACTGAAGCTTTCTTT. It encodes CASTRGVNTEAFF.

Ten or more counts support this clonotype. The chain carries TRBV5-6 and TRBJ1-5, with D unclear. V shed 0 bases and J shed 4 bases, with 2 bases lying between them. CDR3 length: 12 amino acids. CDR1 and CDR2 (germline): SGHDT, YYEEEE. CDR3 protein: CASSLVNQPQHF. The CDR3 DNA is TGTGCCAGCAGCTTGGTTAATCAGCCCCAGCATTTT.

This clonotype was recorded many times. The CDR3 coding sequence is TGCGCCAGCAGCTTGGCTCCTAGCGGGACATACAATGAGCAGTTCTTC. It encodes CASSLAPSGTYNEQFF. The J gene is TRBJ2-1, the V gene TRBV5-1; 9 nucleotides align to TRBD2. Germline V gene data show CDR1 as SGHRS and CDR2 as YFSETQ. J lost 4 bases, V lost 0 bases, and 5 bases had no gene match. This CDR3 spans 16 amino acids.

The chain has TRBV24-1 and TRBJ2-3, with 10 bases identical to TRBD2. The CDR3 totals 17 residues. The germline gives CDR1 KGHDR, CDR2 SFDVKD. The J segment lost 4 bases and the V segment lost 3 bases, leaving 9 bases of the junction unmatched. The CDR3 sequence is CATSDRLSGGDADTQYF. The DNA for the CDR3 is TGTGCCACCAGTGATCGACTGAGCGGGGGGGATGCAGATACGCAGTATTTT.

This clonotype was counted many times. J is TRBJ2-5 and V is TRBV7-2, with D unresolved. The germline V gene has CDR1 SGHTA and CDR2 FQGNSA. The CDR3 extends over 12 amino acids. V lost 0 bases, J lost 5 bases, and 4 bases lay in between. CDR3 DNA sequence: TGTGCCAGCAGCTTAGCGACGGAGACCCAGTACTTC. It specifies CASSLATETQYF.

This clonotype was seen a handful of times. This sequence joins TRBV5-1 and TRBJ2-1, with 14 bases matching TRBD2. The germline V gene has CDR1 SGHRS and CDR2 YFSETQ. There are 16 residues in the CDR3. V trimming: 4 bases; J trimming: 1 base; junction bases outside the gene matches: 1. Here the CDR3 reads CASSRLAGGSYNEQFF. For the CDR3, the DNA is TGCGCCAGCAGCCGACTAGCGGGGGGGTCCTACAATGAGCAGTTCTTC.

The rearrangement joins TRBV19 to TRBJ2-7; D possibly corresponds to TRBD1 (6 bases). This CDR3 is 14 amino acids long. Germline lookup yields CDR1 LNHDA and CDR2 SQIVND (reference sequence). Trimming shortened V by 5 bases and J by 1 base, and 12 bases separated the two germline ends. The CDR3 sequence: CASSDWDKSYEQYF. The CDR3 DNA is TGTGCCAGTAGTGACTGGGACAAATCCTACGAGCAGTACTTC.

This clonotype was counted ten times or more. This sequence joins TRBV7-2 and TRBJ2-7; D might be TRBD1 (5 bases). Per the germline V gene, CDR1 is SGHTA and CDR2 is FQGNSA. The CDR3 is 14 residues long. V was shortened by 3 bases and J by 7 bases, with 16 bases between the two germline ends. The CDR3 DNA is TGTGCCAGCAGCTTCCAGGGTCAAATGGGAGAGCAGTACTTC. Encoded protein: CASSFQGQMGEQYF.

CDR3 coding DNA: TGCAGTGTTCCGCTCTCCCGTGGGTACAATGAGCAGTTCTTC. Its translation is CSVPLSRGYNEQFF. V usage is TRBV20-1 and J usage is TRBJ2-1; D is unclear. Germline V gene sequence: CDR1 DFQATT, CDR2 SNEGSKA (reference sequence). The CDR3 length is 14 residues. V was cut by 7 bases and J by 4 bases, with 17 bases left in between.

This clonotype showed up just a few times. The chain carries TRBV7-9 and TRBJ2-5, with no clear D. Trimming left V 1 base short and J 2 bases short, with 11 bases between. Germline V gives CDR1 SEHNR, CDR2 FQNEAQ (reference sequence). The CDR3 runs to 15 residues. CDR3 nucleotides: TGTGCCAGCAGCTTAGTCCCCCTAGTGCAAGAGACCCAGTACTTC. Protein product: CASSLVPLVQETQYF.

This clonotype has ten or more counts. This chain uses TRBV7-2 with TRBJ2-2; D is unresolved. The germline V gene has CDR1 SGHTA and CDR2 FQGNSA. Between the trimmed V and J ends, which lost 4 bases and 4 bases, there was a span of 10 bases. The CDR3 is 14 residues long. For the CDR3, the DNA is TGTGCCAGCAGCTCGACAAGATCCACCGGGGAGCTGTTTTTT. It specifies CASSSTRSTGELFF.